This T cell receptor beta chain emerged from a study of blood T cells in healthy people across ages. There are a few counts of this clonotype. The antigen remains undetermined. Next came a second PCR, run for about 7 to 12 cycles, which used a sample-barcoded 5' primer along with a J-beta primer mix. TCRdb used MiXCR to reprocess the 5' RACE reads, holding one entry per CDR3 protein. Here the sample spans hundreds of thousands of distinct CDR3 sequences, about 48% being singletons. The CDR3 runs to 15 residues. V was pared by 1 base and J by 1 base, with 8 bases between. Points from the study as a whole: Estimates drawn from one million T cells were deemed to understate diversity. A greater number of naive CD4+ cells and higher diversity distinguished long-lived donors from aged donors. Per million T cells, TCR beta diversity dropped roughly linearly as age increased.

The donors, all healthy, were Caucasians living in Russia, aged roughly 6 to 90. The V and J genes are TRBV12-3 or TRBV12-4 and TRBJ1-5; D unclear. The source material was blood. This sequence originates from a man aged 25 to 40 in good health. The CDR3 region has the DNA TGTGCCAGCAGTTTAGGGCAGGAGAGCAATCAGCCCCAGCATTTT. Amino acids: CASSLGQESNQPQHF.